Here is one T cell receptor beta chain with its context. The data stem from a study of human T cells and chemical hapten exposure. The time point is: patch test 3, about 24 weeks after DPC sensitization. Described treatment: therapeutic diphenylcyclopropenone sensitization with weekly scalp DPC. V gave up 0 bases and J gave up 7 bases, with 10 bases separating them. The CDR3 is 14 amino acids. Germline-derived CDR1 and CDR2 are DFQATT and SNEGSKA (reference sequence). It was the library that attached unique molecular identifiers to individual cDNA molecules. MiXCR, applied by TCRdb to the RACE reads, yields one record per CDR3 protein. The repertoire consists of 55,000 to 75,000 distinct CDR3 sequences, with around 12% occurring once and the leading ten covering 2.4%.

Here the sequenced sample was whole blood, taken in connection with sensitization to the hapten diphenylcyclopropenone (DPC). The chain combines TRBV20-1 with TRBJ1-6; D ambiguous. This clonotype was obtained from a man aged 25-45 years with alopecia areata. Some clones in this sample may be carry-over from other donors' samples. The CDR3 here is CSAREGSQNSPLHF. The CDR3, as DNA: TGCAGTGCTAGAGAGGGGTCCCAAAATTCACCCCTCCACTTT.